This T cell receptor (beta chain) was sequenced in a study of graft-versus-host responses after intestinal transplantation. Study overall: Anti-thymocyte globulin induction was given to all recipients, followed by tacrolimus and steroids for about 3 years.

The data were produced by immunoSEQ multiplex PCR, yet TCRdb's version contains in-frame clones alone and is incomplete. This table holds nearly 110,000 clones, roughly 89% found once. V shed 7 bases and J 0 bases; nucleotides not matched to a gene: 6. The CDR3 extends over 15 amino acids. The germline V gene has CDR1 ENHRY and CDR2 SYGVKD. On this clone itself: Its target is unknown.

Findings of the study overall: The marrow of recipients harbored GvH clones, and ileum or blood showed some of them first.

The receptor was derived from a human donor who was the organ donor for an intestinal transplant. This chain connects TRBV10-3 to TRBJ1-1; 9 positions match TRBD1. Material: unstimulated CD4+ T cells sorted from spleen or lymph node cells, obtained before transplant. CDR3 protein: CAITKTGGMNTEAFF. The CDR3, as DNA: TGTGCCATCACCAAGACAGGGGGAATGAACACTGAAGCTTTCTTT.